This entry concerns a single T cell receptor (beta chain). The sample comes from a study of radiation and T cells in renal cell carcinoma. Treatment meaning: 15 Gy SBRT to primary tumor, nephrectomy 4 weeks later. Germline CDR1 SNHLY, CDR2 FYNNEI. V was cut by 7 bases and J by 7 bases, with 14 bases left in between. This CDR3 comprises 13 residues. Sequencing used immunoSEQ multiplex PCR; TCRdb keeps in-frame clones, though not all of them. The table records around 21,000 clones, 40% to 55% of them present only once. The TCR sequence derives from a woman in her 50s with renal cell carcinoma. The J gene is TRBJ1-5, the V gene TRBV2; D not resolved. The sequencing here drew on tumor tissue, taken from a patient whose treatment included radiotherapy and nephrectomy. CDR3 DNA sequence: TGTGCCAGCACCCGAGTTAGCGGACAGCCCCAGCATTTT. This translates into CASTRVSGQPQHF.